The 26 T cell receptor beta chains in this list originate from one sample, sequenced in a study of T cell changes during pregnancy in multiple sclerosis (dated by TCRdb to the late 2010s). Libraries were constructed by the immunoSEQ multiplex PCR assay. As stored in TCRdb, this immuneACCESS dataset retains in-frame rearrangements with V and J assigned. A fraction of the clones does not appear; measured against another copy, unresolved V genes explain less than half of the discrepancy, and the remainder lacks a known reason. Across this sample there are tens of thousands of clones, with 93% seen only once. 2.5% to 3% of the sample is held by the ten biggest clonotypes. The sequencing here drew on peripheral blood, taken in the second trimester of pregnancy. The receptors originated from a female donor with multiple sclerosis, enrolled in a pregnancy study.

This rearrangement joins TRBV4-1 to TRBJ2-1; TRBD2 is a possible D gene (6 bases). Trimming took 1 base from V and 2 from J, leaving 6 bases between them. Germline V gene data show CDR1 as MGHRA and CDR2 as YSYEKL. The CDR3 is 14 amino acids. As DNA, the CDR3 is TGCGCCAGCAGCCAAGGGACTACCTACAATGAGCAGTTCTTC. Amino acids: CASSQGTTYNEQFF.

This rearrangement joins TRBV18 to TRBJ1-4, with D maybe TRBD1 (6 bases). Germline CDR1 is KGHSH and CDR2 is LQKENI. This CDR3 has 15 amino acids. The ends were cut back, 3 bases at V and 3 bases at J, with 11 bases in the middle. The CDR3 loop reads CASSPNRAANEKLFF. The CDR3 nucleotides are TGTGCCAGCTCACCGAACAGGGCGGCTAATGAAAAACTGTTTTTT.

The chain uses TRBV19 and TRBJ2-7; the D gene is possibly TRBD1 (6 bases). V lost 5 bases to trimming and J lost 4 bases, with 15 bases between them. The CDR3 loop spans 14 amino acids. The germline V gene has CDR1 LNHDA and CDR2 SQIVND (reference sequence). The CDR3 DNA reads TGTGCCAGTAGTTCCAGGACAGCAACTTACGAGCAGTACTTC. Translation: CASSSRTATYEQYF.

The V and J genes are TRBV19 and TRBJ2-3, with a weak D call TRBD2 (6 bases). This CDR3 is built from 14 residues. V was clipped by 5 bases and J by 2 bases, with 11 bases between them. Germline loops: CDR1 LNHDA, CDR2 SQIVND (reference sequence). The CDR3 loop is CASSSGLITDTQYF. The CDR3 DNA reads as TGTGCCAGTAGTTCGGGACTTATCACAGATACGCAGTATTTT. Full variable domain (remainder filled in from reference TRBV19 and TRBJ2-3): DGGITQSPKYLFRKEGQNVTLSCEQNLNHDAMYWYRQDPGQGLRLIYYSQIVNDFQKGDIAEGYSVSREKKESFPLTVTSAQKNPTAFYLCASSSGLITDTQYFGPGTRLTVL.

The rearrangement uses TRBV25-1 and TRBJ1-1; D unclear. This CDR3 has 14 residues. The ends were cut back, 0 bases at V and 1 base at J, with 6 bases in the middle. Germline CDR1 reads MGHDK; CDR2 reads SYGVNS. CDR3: CASSEYYGNTEAFF. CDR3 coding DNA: TGTGCCAGCAGTGAATATTACGGGAACACTGAAGCTTTCTTT.

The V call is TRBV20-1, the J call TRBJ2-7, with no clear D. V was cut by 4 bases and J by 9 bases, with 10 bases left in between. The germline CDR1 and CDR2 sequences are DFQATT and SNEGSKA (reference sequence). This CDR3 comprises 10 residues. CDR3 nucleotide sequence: TGCAGTGCTAAAGACTCGTGGCAGTACTTC. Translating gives CSAKDSWQYF.

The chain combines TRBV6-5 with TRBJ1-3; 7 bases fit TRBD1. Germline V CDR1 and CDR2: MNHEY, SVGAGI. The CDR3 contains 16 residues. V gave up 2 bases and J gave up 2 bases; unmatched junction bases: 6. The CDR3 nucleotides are TGTGCCAGCAGTTACGACAGGGTAGAGACTGGAAACACCATATATTTT. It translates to CASSYDRVETGNTIYF.

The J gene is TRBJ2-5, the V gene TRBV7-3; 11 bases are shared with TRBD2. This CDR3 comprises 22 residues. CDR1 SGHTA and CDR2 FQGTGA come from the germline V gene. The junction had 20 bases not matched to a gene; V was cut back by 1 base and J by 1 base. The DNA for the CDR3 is TGTGCCAGCAGCTTAAGGGGGGGTGGTACTAGCGGGAGTAAGTTGGGCCAAGAGACCCAGTACTTC. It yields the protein CASSLRGGGTSGSKLGQETQYF.

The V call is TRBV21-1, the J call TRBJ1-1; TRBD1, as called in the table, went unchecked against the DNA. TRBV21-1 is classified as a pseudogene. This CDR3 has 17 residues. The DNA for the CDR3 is TGTGCCAGCAGCAAAGTCAGGACAGGGCCAAGGGGGACTGAAGCTTTCTTT. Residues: CASSKVRTGPRGTEAFF.

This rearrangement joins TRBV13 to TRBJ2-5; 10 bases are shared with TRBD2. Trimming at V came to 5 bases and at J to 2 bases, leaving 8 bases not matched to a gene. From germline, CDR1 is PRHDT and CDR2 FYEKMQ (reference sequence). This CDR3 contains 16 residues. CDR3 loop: CASSLIGLAAQETQYF. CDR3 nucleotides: TGTGCCAGCAGCCTCATCGGACTAGCGGCACAAGAGACCCAGTACTTC.

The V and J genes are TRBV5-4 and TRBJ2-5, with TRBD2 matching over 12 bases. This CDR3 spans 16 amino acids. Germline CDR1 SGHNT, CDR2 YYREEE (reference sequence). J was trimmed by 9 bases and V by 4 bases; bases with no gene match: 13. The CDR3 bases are TGTGCCAGCAGCGCCCTGACTAGCGGGGGCCAAAGGGCCCAGTACTTC. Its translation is CASSALTSGGQRAQYF.

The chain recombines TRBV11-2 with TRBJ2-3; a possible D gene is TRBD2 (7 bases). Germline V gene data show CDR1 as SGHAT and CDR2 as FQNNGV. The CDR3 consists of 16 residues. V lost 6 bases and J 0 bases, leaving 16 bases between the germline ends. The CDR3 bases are TGTGCCAGCAGAACTTTGCGGGGGCGGAGCACAGATACGCAGTATTTT. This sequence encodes CASRTLRGRSTDTQYF.

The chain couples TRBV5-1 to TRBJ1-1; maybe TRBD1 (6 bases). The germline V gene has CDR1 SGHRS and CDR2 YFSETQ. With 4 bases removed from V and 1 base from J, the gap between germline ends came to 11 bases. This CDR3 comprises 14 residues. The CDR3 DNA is TGCGCCAGCAGCCCCCGGACAGAGAACACTGAAGCTTTCTTT. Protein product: CASSPRTENTEAFF.

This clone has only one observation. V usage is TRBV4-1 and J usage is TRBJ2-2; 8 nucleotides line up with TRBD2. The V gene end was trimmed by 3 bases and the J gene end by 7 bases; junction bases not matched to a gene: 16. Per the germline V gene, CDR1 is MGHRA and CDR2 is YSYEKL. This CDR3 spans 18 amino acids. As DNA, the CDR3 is TGCGCCAGCAGCCAGAGAGCCGGGGGACTAGAGGACGGCGGGGAGCTGTTTTTT. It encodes CASSQRAGGLEDGGELFF.

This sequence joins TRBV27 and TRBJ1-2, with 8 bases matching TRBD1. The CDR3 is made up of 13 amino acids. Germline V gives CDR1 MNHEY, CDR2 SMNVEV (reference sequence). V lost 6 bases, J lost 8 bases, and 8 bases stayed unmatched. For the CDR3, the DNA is TGTGCCAGCAGCCCTACACGACAGGGGGGCTACACCTTC. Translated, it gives CASSPTRQGGYTF.

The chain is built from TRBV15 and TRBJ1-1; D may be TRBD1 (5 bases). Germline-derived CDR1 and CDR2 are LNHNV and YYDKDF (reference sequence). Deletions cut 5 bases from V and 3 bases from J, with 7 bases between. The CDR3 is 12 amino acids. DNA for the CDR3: TGTGCCACCAGCCAGGGTTACACTGAAGCTTTCTTT. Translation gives CATSQGYTEAFF. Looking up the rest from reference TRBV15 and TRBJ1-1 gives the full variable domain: DAMVIQNPRYQVTQFGKPVTLSCSQTLNHNVMYWYQQKSSQAPKLLFHYYDKDFNNEADTPDNFQSRRPNTSFCFLDIRSPGLGDTAMYLCATSQGYTEAFFGQGTRLTVV.

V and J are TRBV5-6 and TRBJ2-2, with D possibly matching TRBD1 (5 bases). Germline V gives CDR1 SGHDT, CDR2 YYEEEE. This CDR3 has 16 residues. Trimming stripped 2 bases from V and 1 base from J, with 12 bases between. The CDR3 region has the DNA TGTGCCAGCAGCTTTCCAGGGCACTTGAACACCGGGGAGCTGTTTTTT. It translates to CASSFPGHLNTGELFF.

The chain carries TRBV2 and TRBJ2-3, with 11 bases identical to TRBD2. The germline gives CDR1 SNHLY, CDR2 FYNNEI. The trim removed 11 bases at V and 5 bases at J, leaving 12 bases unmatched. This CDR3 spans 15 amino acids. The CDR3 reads CADPLAGGRGDTQYF. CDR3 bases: TGTGCCGATCCGCTAGCGGGGGGACGGGGAGATACGCAGTATTTT.

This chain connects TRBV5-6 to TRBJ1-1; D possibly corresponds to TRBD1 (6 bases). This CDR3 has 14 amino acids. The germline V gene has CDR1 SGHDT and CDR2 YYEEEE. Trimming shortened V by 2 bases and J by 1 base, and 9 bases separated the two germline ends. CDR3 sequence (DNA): TGTGCCAGCAGCTTCCCGACAGGGAACACTGAAGCTTTCTTT. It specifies CASSFPTGNTEAFF.

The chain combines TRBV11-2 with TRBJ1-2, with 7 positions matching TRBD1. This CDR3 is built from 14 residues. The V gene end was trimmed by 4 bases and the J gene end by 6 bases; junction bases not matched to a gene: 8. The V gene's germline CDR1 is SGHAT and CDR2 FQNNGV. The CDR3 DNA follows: TGTGCCAGCAGCTGGAGTACAGGGGTTGATGGCTACACCTTC. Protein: CASSWSTGVDGYTF.

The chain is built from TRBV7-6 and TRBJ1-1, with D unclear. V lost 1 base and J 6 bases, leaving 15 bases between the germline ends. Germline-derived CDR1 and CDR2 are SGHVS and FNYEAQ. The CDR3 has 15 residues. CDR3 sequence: CASSLELGGQSEAFF. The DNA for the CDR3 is TGTGCCAGCAGCTTAGAGTTAGGCGGGCAGTCTGAAGCTTTCTTT.

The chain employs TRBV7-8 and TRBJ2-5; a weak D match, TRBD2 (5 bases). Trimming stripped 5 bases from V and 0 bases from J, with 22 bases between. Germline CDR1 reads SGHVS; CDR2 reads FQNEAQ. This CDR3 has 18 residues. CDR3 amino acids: CASSPPLGQRGYQETQYF. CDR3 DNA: TGTGCCAGCAGCCCCCCCCTCGGCCAAAGAGGGTACCAAGAGACCCAGTACTTC.

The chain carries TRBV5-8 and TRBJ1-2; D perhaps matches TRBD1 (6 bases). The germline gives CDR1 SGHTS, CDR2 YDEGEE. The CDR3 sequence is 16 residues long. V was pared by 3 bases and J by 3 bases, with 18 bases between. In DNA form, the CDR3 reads TGTGCCAGCAGCTCTATCGCCCTGGACAGCTACTATGGCTACACCTTC. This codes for CASSSIALDSYYGYTF.

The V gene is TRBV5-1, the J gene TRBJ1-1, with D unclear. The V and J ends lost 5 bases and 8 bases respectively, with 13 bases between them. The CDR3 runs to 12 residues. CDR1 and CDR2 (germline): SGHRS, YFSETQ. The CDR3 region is CASSSEAGEAFF. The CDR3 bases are TGCGCCAGCAGTTCCGAGGCGGGGGAAGCTTTCTTT.

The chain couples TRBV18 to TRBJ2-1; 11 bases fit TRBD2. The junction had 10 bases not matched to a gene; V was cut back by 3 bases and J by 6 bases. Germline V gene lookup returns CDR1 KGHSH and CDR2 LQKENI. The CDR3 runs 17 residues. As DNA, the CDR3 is TGTGCCAGCTCACCTAATGCTCTCCTAGCGGGGGGCAATGAGCAGTTCTTC. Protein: CASSPNALLAGGNEQFF.

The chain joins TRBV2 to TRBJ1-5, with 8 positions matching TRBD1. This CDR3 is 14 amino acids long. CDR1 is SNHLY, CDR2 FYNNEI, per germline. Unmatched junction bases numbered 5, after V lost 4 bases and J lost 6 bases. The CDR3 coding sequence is TGTGCCAGCAGTGGGACAGGGCCAAGTCAGCCCCAGCATTTT. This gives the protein CASSGTGPSQPQHF. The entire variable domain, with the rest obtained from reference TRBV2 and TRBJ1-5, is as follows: EPEVTQTPSHQVTQMGQEVILRCVPISNHLYFYWYRQILGQKVEFLVSFYNNEISEKSEIFDDQFSVERPDGSNFTLKIRSTKLEDSAMYFCASSGTGPSQPQHFGDGTRLSIL.